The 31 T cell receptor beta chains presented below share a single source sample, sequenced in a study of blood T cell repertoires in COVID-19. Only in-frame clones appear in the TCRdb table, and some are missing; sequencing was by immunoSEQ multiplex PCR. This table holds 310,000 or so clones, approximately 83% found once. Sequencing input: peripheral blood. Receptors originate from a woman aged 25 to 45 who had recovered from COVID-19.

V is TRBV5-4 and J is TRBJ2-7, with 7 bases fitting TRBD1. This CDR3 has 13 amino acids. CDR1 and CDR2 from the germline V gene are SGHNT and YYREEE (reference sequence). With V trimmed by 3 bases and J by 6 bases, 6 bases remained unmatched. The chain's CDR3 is CASSSRTGVEQYF. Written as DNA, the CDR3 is TGTGCCAGCAGCTCCCGTACAGGGGTCGAGCAGTACTTC.

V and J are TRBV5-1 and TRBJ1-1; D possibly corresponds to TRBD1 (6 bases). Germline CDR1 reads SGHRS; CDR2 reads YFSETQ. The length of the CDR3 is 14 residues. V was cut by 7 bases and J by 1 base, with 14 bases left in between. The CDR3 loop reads CASGPGQKNTEAFF. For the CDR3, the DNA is TGCGCCAGCGGACCTGGACAGAAGAACACTGAAGCTTTCTTT.

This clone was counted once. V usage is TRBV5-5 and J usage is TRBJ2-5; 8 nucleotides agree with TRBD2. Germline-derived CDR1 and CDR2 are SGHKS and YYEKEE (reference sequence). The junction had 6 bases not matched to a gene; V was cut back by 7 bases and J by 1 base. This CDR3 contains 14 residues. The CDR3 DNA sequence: TGTGCCAGCTGGGACGCGGGAGGCCAAGAGACCCAGTACTTC. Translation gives CASWDAGGQETQYF.

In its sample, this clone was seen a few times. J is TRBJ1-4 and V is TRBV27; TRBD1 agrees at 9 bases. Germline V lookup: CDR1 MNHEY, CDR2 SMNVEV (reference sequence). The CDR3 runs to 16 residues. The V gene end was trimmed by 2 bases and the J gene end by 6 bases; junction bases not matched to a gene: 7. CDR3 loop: CASSLLGTGSDEKLFF. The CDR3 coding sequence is TGTGCCAGCAGTTTACTAGGGACAGGGTCCGATGAAAAACTGTTTTTT.

CDR3 nucleotides: TGTGCCAGCAGCTTGGAGGGGGGAGGGTCCTATAATTCACCCCTCCACTTT. Encoded protein: CASSLEGGGSYNSPLHF. This chain connects TRBV5-6 to TRBJ1-6; perhaps TRBD1 as D (6 bases). Deletions cut 0 bases from V and 1 base from J, with 11 bases between. Germline V gene sequence: CDR1 SGHDT, CDR2 YYEEEE. The CDR3 covers 17 residues.

The CDR3 bases are TGCGCCAGCAGCTTACAGGGGGCCAATGAGCAGTTCTTC. Its protein is CASSLQGANEQFF. This chain connects TRBV5-1 to TRBJ2-1, with TRBD1 matching 9 bases. V shed 2 bases, J shed 6 bases, and the junction held 0 bases outside the gene matches. The CDR3 has 13 residues. The V gene's germline CDR1 is SGHRS and CDR2 YFSETQ.

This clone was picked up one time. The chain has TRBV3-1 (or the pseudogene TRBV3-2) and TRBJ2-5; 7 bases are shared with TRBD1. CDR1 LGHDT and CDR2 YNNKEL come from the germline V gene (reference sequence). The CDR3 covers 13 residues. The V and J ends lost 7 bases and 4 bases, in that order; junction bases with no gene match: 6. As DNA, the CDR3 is TGTGCCAGCACCGCGACAGGGTTAGAGACCCAGTACTTC. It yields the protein CASTATGLETQYF.

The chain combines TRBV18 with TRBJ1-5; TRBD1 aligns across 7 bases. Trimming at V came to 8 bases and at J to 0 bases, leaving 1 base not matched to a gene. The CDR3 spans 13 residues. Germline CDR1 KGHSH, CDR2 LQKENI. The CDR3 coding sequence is TGTGCCAGCCGGGACAGTAGCAATCAGCCCCAGCATTTT. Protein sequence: CASRDSSNQPQHF.

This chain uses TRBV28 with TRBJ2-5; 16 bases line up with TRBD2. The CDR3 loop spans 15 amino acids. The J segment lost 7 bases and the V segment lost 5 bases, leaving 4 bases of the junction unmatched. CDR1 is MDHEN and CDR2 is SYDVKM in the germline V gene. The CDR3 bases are TGTGCCAGCAGTACGGGACTAGCGGGAGGGACGACCCAGTACTTC. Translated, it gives CASSTGLAGGTTQYF.

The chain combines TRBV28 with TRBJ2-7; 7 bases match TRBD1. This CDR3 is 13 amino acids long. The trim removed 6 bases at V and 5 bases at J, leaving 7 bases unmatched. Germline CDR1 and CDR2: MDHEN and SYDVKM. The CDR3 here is CASRSGGWHEQYF. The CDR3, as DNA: TGTGCCAGCAGATCAGGGGGATGGCACGAGCAGTACTTC.

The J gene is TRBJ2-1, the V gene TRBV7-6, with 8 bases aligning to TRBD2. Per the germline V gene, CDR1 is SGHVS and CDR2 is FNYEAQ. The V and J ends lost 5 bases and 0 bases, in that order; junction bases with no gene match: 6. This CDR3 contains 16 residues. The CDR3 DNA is TGTGCCAGCAGCCGACTAGCGCCGAGCTCCTACAATGAGCAGTTCTTC. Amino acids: CASSRLAPSSYNEQFF.

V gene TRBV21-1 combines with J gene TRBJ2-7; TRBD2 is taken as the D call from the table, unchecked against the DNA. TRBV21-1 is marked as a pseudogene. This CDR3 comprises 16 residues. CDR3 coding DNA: TGTGCCAGCCGTAGCGGGAGGGCGTCGTCGTCCTACGAGCAGTACTTC. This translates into CASRSGRASSSYEQYF.

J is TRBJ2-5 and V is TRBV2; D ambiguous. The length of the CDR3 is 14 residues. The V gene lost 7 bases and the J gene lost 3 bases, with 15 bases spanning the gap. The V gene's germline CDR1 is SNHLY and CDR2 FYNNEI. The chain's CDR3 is CASKKFTSKETQYF. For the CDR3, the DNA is TGTGCCAGCAAGAAGTTTACAAGTAAAGAGACCCAGTACTTC.

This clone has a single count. Here the CDR3 DNA reads TGTGCCAGTAGTATTTCCCCAGTAAGCTACAATGAGCAGTTCTTC. Protein sequence: CASSISPVSYNEQFF. The chain links TRBV19 to TRBJ2-1; no definite D call. Trimming took 3 bases from V and 3 from J, leaving 12 bases between them. The CDR3 spans 15 residues. Germline loops: CDR1 LNHDA, CDR2 SQIVND (reference sequence).

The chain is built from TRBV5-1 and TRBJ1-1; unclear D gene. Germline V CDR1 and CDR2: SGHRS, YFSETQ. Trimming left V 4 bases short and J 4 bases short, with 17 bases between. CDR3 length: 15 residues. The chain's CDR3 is CASSLGSPRGTEAFF. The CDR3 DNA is TGCGCCAGCAGCCTGGGGAGCCCCCGGGGCACTGAAGCTTTCTTT.

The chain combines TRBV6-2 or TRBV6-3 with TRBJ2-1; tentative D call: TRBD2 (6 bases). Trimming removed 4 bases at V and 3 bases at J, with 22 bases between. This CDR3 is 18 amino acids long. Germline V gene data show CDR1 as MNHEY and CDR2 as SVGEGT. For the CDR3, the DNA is TGTGCCAGCAGTTTAGTAGGACACCGCGGGGACCACTACAATGAGCAGTTCTTC. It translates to CASSLVGHRGDHYNEQFF.

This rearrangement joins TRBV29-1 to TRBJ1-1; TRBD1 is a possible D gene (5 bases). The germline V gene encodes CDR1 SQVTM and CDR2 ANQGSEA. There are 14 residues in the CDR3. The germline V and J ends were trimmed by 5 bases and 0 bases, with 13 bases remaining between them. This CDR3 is CSVRQGSVNTEAFF. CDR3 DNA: TGCAGCGTTCGGCAGGGCTCGGTGAACACTGAAGCTTTCTTT.

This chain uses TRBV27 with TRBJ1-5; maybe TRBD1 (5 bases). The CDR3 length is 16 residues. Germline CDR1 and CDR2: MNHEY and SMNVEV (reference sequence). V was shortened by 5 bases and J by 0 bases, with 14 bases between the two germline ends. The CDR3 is CASSTQTDPSNQPQHF. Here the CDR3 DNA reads TGTGCCAGCAGTACTCAGACAGACCCTAGCAATCAGCCCCAGCATTTT.

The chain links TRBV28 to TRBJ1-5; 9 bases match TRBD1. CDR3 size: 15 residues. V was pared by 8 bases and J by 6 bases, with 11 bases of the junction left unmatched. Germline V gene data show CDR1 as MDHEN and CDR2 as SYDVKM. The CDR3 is CASLYRDRVGQPQHF. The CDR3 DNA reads TGTGCCAGCCTTTACCGGGACAGGGTCGGTCAGCCCCAGCATTTT. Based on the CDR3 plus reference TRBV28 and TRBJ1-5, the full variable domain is DVKVTQSSRYLVKRTGEKVFLECVQDMDHENMFWYRQDPGLGLRLIYFSYDVKMKEKGDIPEGYSVSREKKERFSLILESASTNQTSMYLCASLYRDRVGQPQHFGDGTRLSIL.

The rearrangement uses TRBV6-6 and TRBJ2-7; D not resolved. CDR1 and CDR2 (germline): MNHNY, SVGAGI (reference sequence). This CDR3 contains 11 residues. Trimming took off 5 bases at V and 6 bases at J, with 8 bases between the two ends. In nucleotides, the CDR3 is TGTGCCAGCAGTCAAACTGGCGAGCAGTACTTC. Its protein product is CASSQTGEQYF.

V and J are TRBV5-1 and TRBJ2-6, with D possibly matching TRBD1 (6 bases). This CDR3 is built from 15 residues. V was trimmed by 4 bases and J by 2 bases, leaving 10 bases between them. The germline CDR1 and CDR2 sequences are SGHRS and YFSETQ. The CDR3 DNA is TGCGCCAGCAGCCGACAGGAGACTGGGGCCAACGTCCTGACTTTC. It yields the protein CASSRQETGANVLTF.

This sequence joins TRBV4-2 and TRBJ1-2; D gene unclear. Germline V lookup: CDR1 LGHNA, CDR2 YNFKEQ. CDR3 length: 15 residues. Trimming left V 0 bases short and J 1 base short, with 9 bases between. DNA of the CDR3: TGTGCCAGCAGCCAAGATGTCCCCAATAACTATGGCTACACCTTC. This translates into CASSQDVPNNYGYTF.

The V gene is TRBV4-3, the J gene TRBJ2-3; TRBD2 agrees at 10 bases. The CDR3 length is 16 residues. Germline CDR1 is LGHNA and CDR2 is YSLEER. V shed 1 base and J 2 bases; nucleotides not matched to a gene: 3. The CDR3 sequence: CASSQVLAGATDTQYF. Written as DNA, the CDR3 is TGCGCCAGCAGCCAAGTGCTAGCGGGAGCCACAGATACGCAGTATTTT.

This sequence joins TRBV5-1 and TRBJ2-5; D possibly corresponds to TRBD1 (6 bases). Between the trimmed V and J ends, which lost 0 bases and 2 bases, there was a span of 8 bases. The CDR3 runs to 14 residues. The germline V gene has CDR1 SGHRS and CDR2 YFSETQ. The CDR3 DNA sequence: TGCGCCAGCAGCTTGGCGGACAGACAAGAGACCCAGTACTTC. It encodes CASSLADRQETQYF.

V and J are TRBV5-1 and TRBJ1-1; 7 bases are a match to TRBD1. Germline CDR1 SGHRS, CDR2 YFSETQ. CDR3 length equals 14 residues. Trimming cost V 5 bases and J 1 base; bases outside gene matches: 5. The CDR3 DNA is TGCGCCAGCAGGGAACGACAGGGGAACACTGAAGCTTTCTTT. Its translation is CASRERQGNTEAFF.

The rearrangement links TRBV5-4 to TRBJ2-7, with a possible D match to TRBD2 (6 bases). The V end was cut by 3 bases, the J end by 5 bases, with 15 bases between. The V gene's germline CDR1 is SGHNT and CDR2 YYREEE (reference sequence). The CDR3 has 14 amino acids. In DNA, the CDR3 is TGTGCCAGCAGCTGGAGACGGGGGAACAACGAGCAGTACTTC. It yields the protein CASSWRRGNNEQYF.

The CDR3 here is CASSYVSREGVEKLFF. The CDR3 DNA sequence: TGTGCCAGCAGTTACGTATCACGAGAGGGGGTCGAAAAACTGTTTTTT. The chain carries TRBV6-2 or TRBV6-3 and TRBJ1-4; a possible D gene is TRBD1 (6 bases). V lost 2 bases, J lost 8 bases, and 18 bases lay in between. The CDR3 length is 16 residues. CDR1 is MNHEY and CDR2 is SVGEGT in the germline V gene.

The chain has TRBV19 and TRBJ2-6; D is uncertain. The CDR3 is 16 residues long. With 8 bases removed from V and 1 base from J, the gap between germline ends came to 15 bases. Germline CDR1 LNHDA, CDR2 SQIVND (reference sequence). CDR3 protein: CASAVGVESGANVLTF. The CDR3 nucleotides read TGTGCCAGTGCCGTGGGCGTCGAGTCTGGGGCCAACGTCCTGACTTTC. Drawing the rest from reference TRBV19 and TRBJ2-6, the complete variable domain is DGGITQSPKYLFRKEGQNVTLSCEQNLNHDAMYWYRQDPGQGLRLIYYSQIVNDFQKGDIAEGYSVSREKKESFPLTVTSAQKNPTAFYLCASAVGVESGANVLTFGAGSRLTVL.

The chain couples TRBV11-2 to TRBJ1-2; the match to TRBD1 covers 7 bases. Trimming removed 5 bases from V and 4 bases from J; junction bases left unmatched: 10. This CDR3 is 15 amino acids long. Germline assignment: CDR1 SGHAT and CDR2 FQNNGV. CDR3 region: CASSAGTERFYGYTF. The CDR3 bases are TGTGCCAGCAGCGCCGGGACAGAACGTTTCTATGGCTACACCTTC.

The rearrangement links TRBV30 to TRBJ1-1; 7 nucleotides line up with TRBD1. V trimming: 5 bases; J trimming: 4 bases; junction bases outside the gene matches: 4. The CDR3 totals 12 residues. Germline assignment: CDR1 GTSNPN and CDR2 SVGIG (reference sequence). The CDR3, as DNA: TGTGCCTGGGACAGGGTGAGCACTGAAGCTTTCTTT. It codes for CAWDRVSTEAFF. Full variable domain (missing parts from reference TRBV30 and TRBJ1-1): SQTIHQWPATLVQPVGSPLSLECTVEGTSNPNLYWYRQAAGRGLQLLFYSVGIGQISSEVPQNLSASRPQDRQFILSSKKLLLSDSGFYLCAWDRVSTEAFFGQGTRLTVV.

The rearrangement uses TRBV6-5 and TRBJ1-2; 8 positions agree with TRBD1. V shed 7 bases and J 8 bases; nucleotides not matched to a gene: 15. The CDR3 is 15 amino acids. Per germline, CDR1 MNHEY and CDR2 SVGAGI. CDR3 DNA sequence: TGTGCCAGCAAAAGGTTGGACAGGGATAGGATCGGCTACACCTTC. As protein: CASKRLDRDRIGYTF.